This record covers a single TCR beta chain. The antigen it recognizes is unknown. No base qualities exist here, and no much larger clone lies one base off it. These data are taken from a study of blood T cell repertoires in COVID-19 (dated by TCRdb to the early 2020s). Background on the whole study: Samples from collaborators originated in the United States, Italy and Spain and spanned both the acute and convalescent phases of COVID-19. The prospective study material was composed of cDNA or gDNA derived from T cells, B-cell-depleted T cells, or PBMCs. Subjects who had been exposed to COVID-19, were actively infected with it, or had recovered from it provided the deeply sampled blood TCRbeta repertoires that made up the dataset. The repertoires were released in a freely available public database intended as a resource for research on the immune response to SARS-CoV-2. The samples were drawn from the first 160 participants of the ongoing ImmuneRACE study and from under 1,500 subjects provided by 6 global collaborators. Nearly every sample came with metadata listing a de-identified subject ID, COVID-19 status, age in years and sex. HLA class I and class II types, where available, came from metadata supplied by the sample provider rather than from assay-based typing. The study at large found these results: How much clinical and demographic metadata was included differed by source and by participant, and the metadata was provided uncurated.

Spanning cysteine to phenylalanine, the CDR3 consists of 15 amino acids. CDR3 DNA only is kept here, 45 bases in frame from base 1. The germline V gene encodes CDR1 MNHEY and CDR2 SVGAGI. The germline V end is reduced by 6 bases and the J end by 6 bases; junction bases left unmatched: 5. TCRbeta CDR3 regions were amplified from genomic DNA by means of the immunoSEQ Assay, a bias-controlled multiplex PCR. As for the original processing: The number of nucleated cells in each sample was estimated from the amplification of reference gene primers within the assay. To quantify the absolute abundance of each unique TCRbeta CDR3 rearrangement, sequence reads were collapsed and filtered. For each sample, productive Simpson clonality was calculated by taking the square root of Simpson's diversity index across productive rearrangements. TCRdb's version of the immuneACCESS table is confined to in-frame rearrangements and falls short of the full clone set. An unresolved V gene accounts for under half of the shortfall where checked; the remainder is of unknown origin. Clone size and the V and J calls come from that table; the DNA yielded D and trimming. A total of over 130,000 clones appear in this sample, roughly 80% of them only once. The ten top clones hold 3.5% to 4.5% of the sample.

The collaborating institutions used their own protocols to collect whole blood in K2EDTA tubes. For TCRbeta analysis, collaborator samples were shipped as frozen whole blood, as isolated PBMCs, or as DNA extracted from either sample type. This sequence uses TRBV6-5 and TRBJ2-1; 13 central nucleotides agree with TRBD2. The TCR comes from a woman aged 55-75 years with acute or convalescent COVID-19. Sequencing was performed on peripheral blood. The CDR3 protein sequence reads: CASSLGLAGVNEQFF. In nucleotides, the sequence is TGTGCCAGCAGCCTTGGACTAGCGGGAGTCAATGAGCAGTTCTTC.